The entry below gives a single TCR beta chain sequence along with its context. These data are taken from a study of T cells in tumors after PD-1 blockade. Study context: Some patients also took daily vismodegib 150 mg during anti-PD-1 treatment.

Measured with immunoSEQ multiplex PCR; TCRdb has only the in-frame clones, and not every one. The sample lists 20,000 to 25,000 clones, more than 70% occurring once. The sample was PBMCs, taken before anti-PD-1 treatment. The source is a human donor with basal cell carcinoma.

CDR3 sequence reads: CASSLAGGGAGELFF. As DNA, the CDR3 is TGCGCCAGCAGCTTGGCCGGGGGCGGGGCCGGGGAGCTGTTTTTT. The chain joins TRBV5-1 to TRBJ2-2; D might be TRBD1 or TRBD2, each matching 6 bases. This CDR3 is built from 15 residues. Trimming shortened V by 0 bases and J by 6 bases, and 12 bases separated the two germline ends. Per the germline V gene, CDR1 is SGHRS and CDR2 is YFSETQ. Combining the CDR3 with reference TRBV5-1 and TRBJ2-2 gives the whole variable domain KAGVTQTPRYLIKTRGQQVTLSCSPISGHRSVSWYQQTPGQGLQFLFEYFSETQRNKGNFPGRFSGRQFSNSRSEMNVSTLELGDSALYLCASSLAGGGAGELFFGEGSRLTVL.